Shown below are 24 T cell receptor beta chains from a single sample sequenced in a study of shared clonotypes between healthy human individuals. The method was immunoSEQ multiplex PCR; TCRdb's version includes in-frame clones alone and lacks a portion of them. This table has 2 million to 2.5 million clones, about 90% appearing once. The sequenced material came from naive CD4+ T cells from PBMCs. Subset noted: CD45RA+ positively selected. The receptor source for this set is a man aged 18 to 29 in good health. Some clones in this sample may be carry-over from other donors' samples.

V is TRBV6-1 and J is TRBJ1-3; tentative D call: TRBD1 (5 bases). Germline values: CDR1 MNHNS, CDR2 SASEGT. CDR3 length equals 15 residues. The V end lost 1 base, the J end lost 3 bases, and 10 bases lay between the germline ends. The CDR3 reads CASSEVGGFGNTIYF. The CDR3 DNA reads TGTGCCAGCAGTGAAGTTGGGGGTTTTGGAAACACCATATATTTT.

The gene calls are TRBV10-3 and TRBJ2-5; the D call may be TRBD1 or TRBD2 (6 bases each). The germline CDR1 and CDR2 sequences are ENHRY and SYGVKD. The CDR3 loop spans 13 amino acids. V was shortened by 6 bases and J by 5 bases, with 13 bases between the two germline ends. The CDR3: CAIRETGGETQYF. In DNA form, the CDR3 reads TGTGCCATCAGGGAGACAGGAGGGGAGACCCAGTACTTC.

This clone was recorded once. CDR3 coding DNA: TGTGCCAGCACCCCCGCAGGGGTCACTGAAAAACTGTTTTTT. Translating it yields CASTPAGVTEKLFF. This chain connects TRBV28 to TRBJ1-4, with D possibly TRBD1 on 6 matching bases. The V end lost 7 bases, the J end lost 7 bases, and 16 bases lay between the germline ends. Germline CDR1 and CDR2: MDHEN and SYDVKM. The CDR3 covers 14 residues.

This rearrangement joins TRBV4-1 to TRBJ2-2, with 8 bases fitting TRBD2. There are 15 residues in the CDR3. Germline V lookup: CDR1 MGHRA, CDR2 YSYEKL. Germline trimming cut 1 base from V and 3 bases from J; bases unmatched to any gene: 1. CDR3 nucleotide sequence: TGCGCCAGCAGCCAAGCGGGGGGGGACACCGGGGAGCTGTTTTTT. Encoded protein: CASSQAGGDTGELFF.

The CDR3: CASSRAPGEPQHF. In DNA, the CDR3 is TGTGCCAGCAGTAGGGCCCCTGGTGAGCCCCAGCATTTT. The gene calls are TRBV6-4 and TRBJ1-5; D gene ambiguous. The germline V gene has CDR1 MRHNA and CDR2 SNTAGT. Trimming took off 5 bases at V and 8 bases at J, with 13 bases between the two ends. This CDR3 is built from 13 residues.

As to this clone: Other DNA sequences within the sample encode an identical CDR3. The V and J genes are TRBV11-2 and TRBJ2-1, with D hard to call. Trimming removed 0 bases at V and 8 bases at J, with 5 bases between. CDR1 and CDR2 from the germline V gene are SGHAT and FQNNGV. This CDR3 has 12 amino acids. CDR3 coding DNA: TGTGCCAGCAGCTTAGAGGGTGATGAGCAGTTCTTC. Residues: CASSLEGDEQFF.

The rearrangement joins TRBV13 to TRBJ2-1; TRBD2 agrees at 10 bases. V dropped 5 bases and J dropped 4; count of bases not matched to a gene: 5. The CDR3 consists of 15 residues. Germline V lookup: CDR1 PRHDT, CDR2 FYEKMQ (reference sequence). The CDR3 loop reads CASSQGLARYNEQFF. Here the CDR3 DNA reads TGTGCCAGCAGCCAGGGACTAGCGAGGTACAATGAGCAGTTCTTC.

V and J are TRBV10-3 and TRBJ1-6; 8 bases agree with TRBD1. This CDR3 has 13 residues. J was trimmed by 8 bases and V by 6 bases; bases with no gene match: 3. Germline lookup yields CDR1 ENHRY and CDR2 SYGVKD. The CDR3 here is CAIRKTGDSPLHF. The CDR3 DNA is TGTGCCATCAGGAAGACAGGGGATTCACCCCTCCACTTT.

About this clone itself: Other nucleotide sequences in the sample specify the same CDR3. The CDR3 is CASSLSHTEAFF. DNA for the CDR3: TGTGCCAGCAGTTTATCGCACACTGAAGCTTTCTTT. The J gene is TRBJ1-1, the V gene TRBV28; D is uncertain. The CDR3 length is 12 residues. With 1 base removed from V and 3 bases from J, the gap between germline ends came to 3 bases. The germline V gene encodes CDR1 MDHEN and CDR2 SYDVKM.

The chain is built from TRBV27 and TRBJ2-1, with 14 nucleotides matching TRBD2. The germline V gene has CDR1 MNHEY and CDR2 SMNVEV (reference sequence). The CDR3 sequence is 15 residues long. The trim removed 6 bases at V and 5 bases at J, leaving 3 bases unmatched. In DNA, the CDR3 is TGTGCCAGCAGACAGGGACTAGCGGGGGACAATGAGCAGTTCTTC. It codes for CASRQGLAGDNEQFF.

The chain combines TRBV4-2 with TRBJ1-4, with D possibly being TRBD1 (5 bases). This CDR3 spans 15 amino acids. Trimming stripped 0 bases from V and 5 bases from J, with 10 bases between. The V gene's germline CDR1 is LGHNA and CDR2 YNFKEQ. The CDR3 protein is CASSQETAGNEKLFF. Here the CDR3 DNA reads TGTGCCAGCAGCCAAGAGACGGCAGGGAATGAAAAACTGTTTTTT.

V and J are TRBV6-4 and TRBJ2-1; 7 bases match TRBD2. With V trimmed by 5 bases and J by 3 bases, 16 bases remained unmatched. The CDR3 has 18 residues. Germline-derived CDR1 and CDR2 are MRHNA and SNTAGT. CDR3 in amino acids: CASSRLAGRVGFYNEQFF. The DNA for the CDR3 is TGTGCCAGCAGTAGATTAGCGGGTCGGGTCGGTTTCTACAATGAGCAGTTCTTC.

The chain joins TRBV7-2 to TRBJ2-7; possibly TRBD1 for D (6 bases). V lost 4 bases to trimming and J lost 5 bases, with 15 bases between them. Germline assignment: CDR1 SGHTA and CDR2 FQGNSA. The CDR3 consists of 14 residues. The CDR3 loop reads CASSSRGGGHEQYF. In nucleotides, the CDR3 is TGTGCCAGCAGCTCCAGGGGTGGAGGCCACGAGCAGTACTTC.

This chain joins TRBV30 and TRBJ2-7; 10 nucleotides agree with TRBD2. Germline V gene lookup returns CDR1 GTSNPN and CDR2 SVGIG (reference sequence). The CDR3 totals 15 residues. Trimming took 6 bases from V and 0 from J; bases not matched to a gene: 8. CDR3 DNA: TGTGCCTGTAGTACTGGGACTAGCGTCTCCTACGAGCAGTACTTC. It encodes CACSTGTSVSYEQYF.

This clone showed up just once. The chain couples TRBV29-1 to TRBJ2-5; tentatively, D is TRBD1 (5 bases). V was cut by 4 bases and J by 5 bases, with 11 bases left in between. The CDR3 contains 12 residues. Germline lookup yields CDR1 SQVTM and CDR2 ANQGSEA. CDR3 sequence (DNA): TGCAGCGTTGCCAGGGCCGAGGAGACCCAGTACTTC. This translates into CSVARAEETQYF. Combining the CDR3 with reference TRBV29-1 and TRBJ2-5 gives the whole variable domain SAVISQKPSRDICQRGTSLTIQCQVDSQVTMMFWYRQQPGQSLTLIATANQGSEATYESGFVIDKFPISRPNLTFSTLTVSNMSPEDSSIYLCSVARAEETQYFGPGTRLLVL.

V and J are TRBV28 and TRBJ2-7, with 7 bases that match TRBD2. The CDR3 length is 15 residues. Germline lookup yields CDR1 MDHEN and CDR2 SYDVKM. The V gene end was trimmed by 5 bases and the J gene end by 0 bases; junction bases not matched to a gene: 7. CDR3 coding DNA: TGTGCCAGCAGTCACAGACTAGCTTCCTCCTACGAGCAGTACTTC. Translated: CASSHRLASSYEQYF.

This chain links TRBV27 with TRBJ1-4, with D perhaps TRBD1 (5 bases). V shed 4 bases and J shed 4 bases, with 13 bases lying between them. The CDR3 extends over 15 amino acids. CDR1 and CDR2 from the germline V gene are MNHEY and SMNVEV (reference sequence). The chain's CDR3 is CASSSATDINEKLFF. In DNA form, the CDR3 reads TGTGCCAGCAGTTCCGCGACAGATATTAATGAAAAACTGTTTTTT.

The V and J genes are TRBV6-5 and TRBJ1-4; possible D gene TRBD1, 6 bases. Between the trimmed V and J ends, which lost 6 bases and 7 bases, there was a span of 15 bases. Germline assignment: CDR1 MNHEY and CDR2 SVGAGI. The CDR3 extends over 14 amino acids. The CDR3 here is CASSRTVASEKLFF. The CDR3, as DNA: TGTGCCAGCAGCCGGACAGTCGCGAGTGAAAAACTGTTTTTT.

The J gene is TRBJ2-7, the V gene TRBV5-4, with D perhaps assigned TRBD1 or TRBD2 (6 bases each). Germline lookup yields CDR1 SGHNT and CDR2 YYREEE (reference sequence). The CDR3 runs to 15 residues. The V gene lost 1 base and the J gene lost 4 bases, with 15 bases spanning the gap. The CDR3 sequence is CASSLKGEVSYEQYF. DNA for the CDR3: TGTGCCAGCAGCTTGAAGGGGGAGGTTTCTTACGAGCAGTACTTC.

CDR3 region: CASASGGSGETQYF. Written as DNA, the CDR3 is TGTGCCAGCGCCAGCGGAGGGAGTGGGGAGACCCAGTACTTC. The V gene is TRBV6-1, the J gene TRBJ2-5; the D gene is possibly TRBD2 (6 bases). Trimming took 8 bases from V and 5 from J, leaving 18 bases between them. Germline lookup yields CDR1 MNHNS and CDR2 SASEGT. The CDR3 runs to 14 residues.

Regarding this clone: This same CDR3 is encoded by further DNA sequences in the sample. This chain connects TRBV30 to TRBJ2-5; no clear D gene. Trimming pared 1 base from V and 5 bases from J, leaving 2 bases between. The CDR3 has 10 residues. Germline V gene data show CDR1 as GTSNPN and CDR2 as SVGIG (reference sequence). The CDR3 bases are TGTGCCTGGAGTGGCGAGACCCAGTACTTC. Translated, it gives CAWSGETQYF.

This clone appeared a single time. The chain combines TRBV7-8 with TRBJ2-3; D is uncertain. CDR3 length: 13 amino acids. Germline CDR1 and CDR2: SGHVS and FQNEAQ. V gave up 2 bases and J gave up 4 bases, with 7 bases separating them. The CDR3 here is CASSLTWADTQYF. The CDR3 nucleotides read TGTGCCAGCAGCTTAACCTGGGCAGATACGCAGTATTTT.

J is TRBJ2-2 and V is TRBV9; TRBD1 or TRBD2 may be the D gene (5 bases each). The CDR3 is 15 residues long. Trimming stripped 0 bases from V and 4 bases from J, with 10 bases between. CDR1 is SGDLS, CDR2 YYNGEE, per germline. The CDR3 is CASSVAEGFTGELFF. In nucleotides, the CDR3 is TGTGCCAGCAGCGTAGCTGAGGGGTTCACCGGGGAGCTGTTTTTT.

The rearrangement joins TRBV18 to TRBJ1-5; no firm D call. The CDR3 consists of 13 residues. Trimming took off 5 bases at V and 7 bases at J, with 12 bases between the two ends. The germline V gene has CDR1 KGHSH and CDR2 LQKENI. CDR3 coding DNA: TGTGCCAGCTCAGGACTTTACGACCAGCCCCAGCATTTT. It encodes CASSGLYDQPQHF. Combining the CDR3 with reference TRBV18 and TRBJ1-5 gives the whole variable domain NAGVMQNPRHLVRRRGQEARLRCSPMKGHSHVYWYRQLPEEGLKFMVYLQKENIIDESGMPKERFSAEFPKEGPSILRIQQVVRGDSAAYFCASSGLYDQPQHFGDGTRLSIL.